Shown below are 32 T cell receptor beta chains from a single sample sequenced in a study of tumor-infiltrating lymphocytes in primary liver carcinoma (dated by TCRdb to the late 2010s). The sample was run on an Illumina HiSeq 2500. A constant-region primer and ProtoScript II reverse transcriptase were used to reverse-transcribe TCRbeta-specific cDNA from approximately 550 ng total RNA. The TCRbeta libraries were prepared through three rounds of nested multiplex PCR following a slightly modified ARM-PCR procedure. Each of the first two PCR rounds ran for approximately 10 cycles using multiplex TRBV1-TRBV30 forward primers together with a Cbeta reverse primer. TCRdb cleaned the public reads at Q25 with fastp, built clones with MiXCR and kept in-frame beta chains. For every CDR3 protein sequence, its rows merge into one entry that carries the most common genes and DNA. In this sample the table shows about 330,000 distinct CDR3 sequences, around 60% of which occur a single time. The ten largest account for 6.5% of the sample.

Blood RNA was extracted from unsorted whole blood using TRIzol reagent, and germline DNA was obtained with the DNeasy Blood & Tissue kit. The sample comprised peripheral blood. The receptors were gathered from a man in his forties or fifties with primary liver carcinoma and hepatitis B virus infection.

This clonotype was detected once. The chain combines TRBV5-6 with TRBJ2-4, with 7 bases lining up with TRBD1. Germline V gene lookup returns CDR1 SGHDT and CDR2 YYEEEE. The CDR3 has 16 residues. The CDR3 DNA sequence: TGTACCAACAGCTTTGGACTCGACAGGGCGTTAAACATTCAGTACTTC. It is translated as CTNSFGLDRALNIQYF.

With respect to this clonotype: The junction departs from the called germline gene at one end, perhaps through a read error. CDR3 in DNA: TGTAGCGTTTACAGCGATTTGGAGACCCAGTACTTC. Protein sequence: CSVYSDLETQYF. The rearrangement uses TRBV29-1 and TRBJ2-5; weak D call: TRBD2 (5 bases). The CDR3 contains 12 residues. Germline V gene data show CDR1 as SQVTM and CDR2 as ANQGSEA.

This clonotype was seen only once. The J gene is TRBJ2-1, the V gene TRBV11-2; D is perhaps TRBD1 or TRBD2 (5 bases each). Germline V gives CDR1 SGHAT, CDR2 FQNNGV. Trimming removed 4 bases from V and 9 bases from J, with 22 bases in between. The CDR3 has 16 amino acids. The CDR3 here is CASSWDGLACITEQFF. The CDR3 region has the DNA TGTGCCAGCAGCTGGGACGGATTGGCCTGTATCACTGAGCAGTTCTTC. The variable domain in full, completed from reference TRBV11-2 and TRBJ2-1, reads EAGVAQSPRYKIIEKRQSVAFWCNPISGHATLYWYQQILGQGPKLLIQFQNNGVVDDSQLPKDRFSAERLKGVDSTLKIQPAKLEDSAVYLCASSWDGLACITEQFFGPGTRLTVL.

The sample holds a few counts of this clonotype. The gene calls are TRBV5-1 and TRBJ1-2, with TRBD1 matching over 7 bases. V was pared by 4 bases and J by 3 bases, with 9 bases of the junction left unmatched. This CDR3 is 15 amino acids long. Germline lookup yields CDR1 SGHRS and CDR2 YFSETQ. CDR3 DNA: TGCGCCAGCAGCACAGGACAGGCAGCCCACTATGGCTACACCTTC. It encodes CASSTGQAAHYGYTF.

On this clonotype: This clone may be a read error of a much larger clone one base away. V is TRBV6-2 or TRBV6-3 and J is TRBJ2-5, with TRBD1 as a possible D gene (6 bases). This CDR3 has 15 residues. CDR1 is MNHEY, CDR2 SVGEGT, per germline. In DNA, the CDR3 is TGTGCCAGCAGTTATTTGGGAGCAGAGGGGGAGACCCACTACTTC. Protein sequence: CASSYLGAEGETHYF.

Comment on this clonotype: One base away lies a much larger clone, so this may be a sequencing read error. J is TRBJ2-7 and V is TRBV12-3 or TRBV12-4, with 8 nucleotides matching TRBD2. V lost 7 bases and J lost 2; bases outside the gene matches: 7. The CDR3 has 14 amino acids. The CDR3 DNA is TGTGCCAGCACCCAAGCGGGAGCGACCTACGAGCAGTACTTC. Its protein product is CASTQAGATYEQYF.

Worth noting for this clonotype: The CDR3 does not close with the conserved phenylalanine or tryptophan, likely indicating a read error. The chain uses TRBV11-1 and TRBJ2-1, with a tentative D call TRBD2 (5 bases). This CDR3 spans 15 amino acids. Looked up from germline, CDR1 is SGHAT and CDR2 is FQDESV (reference sequence). Trimming pared 2 bases from V and 0 bases from J, leaving 8 bases between. The DNA of the CDR3 is TGTGCCAGCAGCTTAATAGGGAGCTCCTACAATGAGCAGTTCTTA. Its translation is CASSLIGSSYNEQFL.

This clonotype showed up just a few times. This sequence joins TRBV5-6 and TRBJ1-1, with D uncertain. The CDR3 sequence is 14 residues long. The germline CDR1 and CDR2 sequences are SGHDT and YYEEEE. V gave up 4 bases and J gave up 1 base, with 11 bases separating them. CDR3: CASSPRRSNTEAFF. The CDR3 DNA reads as TGTGCCAGCAGCCCCCGGCGGTCGAACACTGAAGCTTTCTTT. Full variable domain (rest looked up from reference TRBV5-6 and TRBJ1-1): DAGVTQSPTHLIKTRGQQVTLRCSPKSGHDTVSWYQQALGQGPQFIFQYYEEEERQRGNFPDRFSGHQFPNYSSELNVNALLLGDSALYLCASSPRRSNTEAFFGQGTRLTVV.

As to this clonotype: This may be a read error, as it is one base from a much larger clone. This chain connects TRBV28 to TRBJ2-7; 11 nucleotides line up with TRBD2. The CDR3 is made up of 15 amino acids. The germline V gene has CDR1 MDHEN and CDR2 SYDVKM. The ends lost 8 bases at V and 2 bases at J; junction bases unmatched: 8. CDR3 loop: CASWIMTSGAYEQYF. The CDR3 DNA follows: TGTGCCAGCTGGATAATGACTAGCGGGGCCTACGAGCAGTACTTC.

This clonotype was seen more than once but under ten times. This may come from a read error, since a much larger clone is one base off. The rearrangement uses TRBV6-5 and TRBJ2-7; a possible D gene is TRBD2 (5 bases). Per the germline V gene, CDR1 is MNHEY and CDR2 is SVGAGI. This CDR3 has 15 residues. The CDR3: CVSAKGWQEAYEQYF. The CDR3 region has the DNA TGTGTCAGCGCTAAGGGTTGGCAGGAGGCCTACGAGCAGTACTTC.

As to this clonotype: This clone may be a read error of a much larger clone one base away. The V gene is TRBV6-6, the J gene TRBJ2-5; D gene unclear. The CDR3 runs 12 residues. Looked up from germline, CDR1 is MNHNY and CDR2 is SVGAGI (reference sequence). This chain's CDR3 is CASRLGAETQCF. CDR3 DNA sequence: TGTGCCAGCAGACTTGGAGCCGAGACCCAGTGCTTC.

Regarding this clonotype: A much larger clone is a single base away; this may be a read error. This chain uses TRBV13 with TRBJ2-1; D is unclear. The CDR3 length is 13 residues. V was clipped by 5 bases and J by 5 bases, with 10 bases between them. Per germline, CDR1 PRHDT and CDR2 FYEKMQ (reference sequence). CDR3 coding DNA: TGTGCCAGCAGCAGACGGAACAACAATGAGCAGTTCTTC. This gives the protein CASSRRNNNEQFF.

This clonotype appeared once. At one end the junction does not follow the germline gene, possibly because of a read error. The J gene is TRBJ2-1, the V gene TRBV11-2, with 10 bases fitting TRBD2. Germline V lookup: CDR1 SGHAT, CDR2 FQNNGV. CDR3 length equals 16 residues. The CDR3 protein is CVSSSVAGGYGNERFF. CDR3 sequence (DNA): TGTGTCAGCAGCTCCGTAGCGGGAGGTTATGGCAATGAACGGTTCTTC.

Concerning this clonotype itself: The conserved closing phenylalanine or tryptophan is absent in this CDR3, likely reflecting a read error. V is TRBV10-1 and J is TRBJ2-7, with D possibly matching TRBD2 (6 bases). V lost 3 bases and J lost 6, with 12 bases in between. The CDR3 has 13 residues. The germline V gene encodes CDR1 WNHNN and CDR2 SYGVQD (reference sequence). CDR3 protein: CASSELARGEQYL. The DNA of the CDR3 is TGCGCCAGCAGTGAACTAGCCCGAGGCGAGCAGTACCTC.

Remarks on this clonotype: This may arise from a read error, as a much more abundant clone is one base away. The rearrangement joins TRBV11-3 to TRBJ1-1; possibly TRBD1 for D (5 bases). Germline-derived CDR1 and CDR2 are SGHNT and YENEEA. The CDR3 is 10 amino acids. The CDR3, as DNA: TGTGCCAGCTGGGGGACTGAAACTTTCTTT. This encodes CASWGTETFF.

As for this clonotype: The germline gene is not matched at one end of the junction; a read error may be the cause. The chain links TRBV11-1 to TRBJ2-3; D is ambiguous. The CDR3 sequence is 13 residues long. Germline CDR1 SGHAT, CDR2 FQDESV (reference sequence). CDR3 protein: CASGRILTDTQYF. CDR3 sequence (DNA): TGTGCCAGCGGCAGGATCCTCACAGACACGCAGTATTTT. Complete variable domain (other parts from reference TRBV11-1 and TRBJ2-3): EAEVAQSPRYKITEKSQAVAFWCDPISGHATLYWYRQILGQGPELLVQFQDESVVDDSQLPKDRFSAERLKGVDSTLKIQPAELGDSAMYLCASGRILTDTQYFGPGTRLTVL.

This clonotype has ten or more counts. The gene calls are TRBV29-1 and TRBJ2-1; 11 bases are a match to TRBD1. Germline V CDR1 and CDR2: SQVTM, ANQGSEA. This CDR3 region has 15 residues. J lost 8 bases, V lost 2 bases, and 8 bases had no gene match. CDR3 region: CSVESRDRGYHEQFF. CDR3 in DNA: TGCAGCGTTGAAAGCCGGGACAGGGGGTATCATGAGCAGTTCTTC.

The V gene is TRBV10-3, the J gene TRBJ2-7; the match to TRBD2 covers 9 bases. The CDR3 consists of 13 residues. J was trimmed by 5 bases and V by 8 bases; bases with no gene match: 7. Germline V lookup: CDR1 ENHRY, CDR2 SYGVKD. The CDR3 region is CAIASGNGDEQYF. As DNA, the CDR3 is TGTGCCATCGCTAGCGGGAATGGGGACGAGCAGTACTTC.

This chain links TRBV5-4 with TRBJ2-1; the match to TRBD2 covers 8 bases. The V and J ends lost 2 bases and 4 bases, in that order; junction bases with no gene match: 8. CDR3 length: 16 amino acids. Germline CDR1 reads SGHNT; CDR2 reads YYREEE (reference sequence). CDR3 loop: CASSFGAGGRYNEQFF. CDR3 coding DNA: TGTGCCAGCAGCTTCGGGGCGGGAGGCAGGTACAATGAGCAGTTCTTC.

In this sample, this clonotype turned up once. The chain links TRBV6-5 to TRBJ2-1, with D possibly TRBD1 on 6 matching bases. From germline, CDR1 is MNHEY and CDR2 SVGAGI. There are 13 residues in the CDR3. Trimming took 2 bases from V and 15 from J, leaving 17 bases between them. The CDR3 DNA reads TGTGCCAGCAGTTACGCCAGGGGTCATGGGCGGTTCTTC. It yields the protein CASSYARGHGRFF.

This clonotype was observed once. One end of the junction varies from germline; a read error may be responsible. J is TRBJ1-4 and V is TRBV4-2, with D perhaps matching TRBD1 (5 bases). The germline CDR1 and CDR2 sequences are LGHNA and YNFKEQ. The CDR3 length is 16 residues. Here the CDR3 reads CASSQDQDGTNEKLSF. The CDR3 coding sequence is TGCGCCAGCAGCCAAGATCAGGACGGGACTAATGAAAAACTGTCTTTT.

Worth noting for this clonotype: The junction does not match germline at one end; this may be a read error. This chain uses TRBV29-1 with TRBJ2-1, with TRBD1 identical over 9 bases. The CDR3 runs to 15 residues. Germline V gene lookup returns CDR1 SQVTM and CDR2 ANQGSEA. The CDR3 is CSVSTGTGSNNELFF. CDR3 bases: TGCAGCGTTTCGACCGGGACAGGGTCAAACAATGAGCTGTTCTTT.

The chain uses TRBV6-1 and TRBJ1-4, with TRBD1 identical over 9 bases. Germline V gene lookup returns CDR1 MNHNS and CDR2 SASEGT. CDR3 length: 14 amino acids. Germline trimming cut 6 bases from V and 7 bases from J; bases unmatched to any gene: 6. In DNA, the CDR3 is TGTGCCAGCAGGACAGGGGGAATCGGTGAAAAACTGTTTTTT. As protein: CASRTGGIGEKLFF.

The chain combines TRBV28 with TRBJ2-7; weak D call: TRBD2 (6 bases). The CDR3 sequence is 16 residues long. Between the trimmed V and J ends, which lost 7 bases and 0 bases, there was a span of 19 bases. CDR1 is MDHEN and CDR2 is SYDVKM in the germline V gene. The CDR3 DNA reads as TGTGCCAGCACCCCCGGCTCAGCGCGGGACTCCTACGAGCAGTACTTC. Translation gives CASTPGSARDSYEQYF.

This chain links TRBV6-1 with TRBJ2-7; TRBD1 matches at 9 bases. The V gene's germline CDR1 is MNHNS and CDR2 SASEGT. J gave up 0 bases and V 7 bases, and 16 bases lay outside the gene matches. CDR3 length: 18 residues. The CDR3 here is CASKEGQGRSSGSYEQYF. CDR3 sequence (DNA): TGTGCCAGCAAAGAAGGACAGGGGCGATCTAGCGGCTCCTACGAGCAGTACTTC.

Concerning this clonotype: At one end, the junction sequence differs from germline, possibly due to a read error. The J gene is TRBJ2-1, the V gene TRBV11-2; the D is unclear. The CDR3 spans 15 residues. CDR1 and CDR2 from the germline V gene are SGHAT and FQNNGV. The CDR3 spells CASSLPQRPYYEQFF. Written as DNA, the CDR3 is TGTGCCAGCAGCCTCCCACAGCGCCCCTACTATGAGCAGTTCTTC.

The CDR3 region is CASSFLRNYGYTF. As DNA, the CDR3 is TGTGCCAGCAGCTTCCTGAGAAACTATGGCTACACCTTC. The chain has TRBV11-2 and TRBJ1-2; no clear D gene. In germline, CDR1 is SGHAT, CDR2 FQNNGV. The CDR3 covers 13 residues. Trimming took off 3 bases at V and 2 bases at J, with 7 bases between the two ends. The full variable domain, with the rest looked up from reference TRBV11-2 and TRBJ1-2, is EAGVAQSPRYKIIEKRQSVAFWCNPISGHATLYWYQQILGQGPKLLIQFQNNGVVDDSQLPKDRFSAERLKGVDSTLKIQPAKLEDSAVYLCASSFLRNYGYTFGSGTRLTVV.

Comment on this clonotype: One end of the junction fails to match germline, which may point to a read error. This sequence joins TRBV11-2 and TRBJ2-1, with 8 bases lining up with TRBD1. CDR1 and CDR2 (germline): SGHAT, FQNNGV. This CDR3 is built from 15 residues. The CDR3 nucleotides read TGTGCCTGCAGCACCGGGACAGGAGAATACGATGAGCAGTTCTTC. Residues: CACSTGTGEYDEQFF.

J is TRBJ2-7 and V is TRBV5-4; TRBD1 matches 9 bases. The CDR3 is made up of 15 amino acids. Unmatched junction bases numbered 10, after V lost 4 bases and J lost 5 bases. Germline CDR1 and CDR2: SGHNT and YYREEE (reference sequence). This CDR3 reads CASSPTGTGINEQYF. In nucleotides, the CDR3 is TGTGCCAGCAGCCCAACCGGGACAGGGATCAACGAGCAGTACTTC.

This clonotype was seen a few times. The genes are TRBV12-3 or TRBV12-4 and TRBJ2-1; TRBD2 aligns across 8 bases. The CDR3 consists of 14 residues. The V segment lost 9 bases and the J segment 4 bases; nucleotides outside the gene matches: 8. The CDR3 sequence is CASLAGSSYNEQFF. The DNA of the CDR3 is TGTGCCAGTTTAGCGGGGAGCTCATACAATGAGCAGTTCTTC.

The chain uses TRBV11-2 and TRBJ1-4, with D hard to call. CDR3 size: 15 residues. V shed 5 bases and J shed 7 bases, with 17 bases lying between them. Germline lookup yields CDR1 SGHAT and CDR2 FQNNGV. DNA for the CDR3: TGTGCCAGCAGCCTGGGATTTGCATCTATTGAAAAACTGTTTTTT. This sequence encodes CASSLGFASIEKLFF.

This clonotype was seen repeatedly, ten times or more. The chain has TRBV12-3 or TRBV12-4 and TRBJ2-7; possibly TRBD1 for D (5 bases). V dropped 3 bases and J dropped 2 bases, with 14 bases sitting between them. CDR3 length: 15 residues. In nucleotides, the CDR3 is TGTGCCAGCAGTTTTTACAGGAGTAGTACCTACGAGCAGTACTTC. Residues: CASSFYRSSTYEQYF.